This entry features one TCR beta chain sequence. Its cognate antigen is unknown. The CDR3 end is not reached by the read, which stops 3 residues before it; the germline J gene fills it in. The data derive from a study of T cell clonality in common variable immunodeficiency. Overall study results and limits: Links between repertoire features and CVID complications were heterogeneity-limited. Compared with healthy controls, CVID subjects showed increased TCRbeta clonality, mostly in about a third.

Trimming at V came to 7 bases and at J to 2 bases, leaving 8 bases not matched to a gene. The CDR3 length is 14 residues. Germline V gives CDR1 WSHSY, CDR2 SAAADI. CVID and control samples used equivalent genomic DNA input. Libraries were prepared by immunoSEQ multiplex PCR; TCRdb keeps only in-frame clonotypes and omits some of them. This sample carries fewer than 55,000 clones, none of them present only once. Heparinized whole blood, roughly 5 to 8 ml, came from each donor. This clonotype was obtained from a person aged 18 to 75 in good health. Sequencing input: peripheral blood mononuclear cells. The chain links TRBV10-2 to TRBJ2-7, with TRBD1 identical over 7 bases. CDR3 sequence: CASNLQGGPYEQYF. Incomplete CDR3 DNA: TGCGCCAGCAATTTACAAGGGGGCCCCTACGAG.